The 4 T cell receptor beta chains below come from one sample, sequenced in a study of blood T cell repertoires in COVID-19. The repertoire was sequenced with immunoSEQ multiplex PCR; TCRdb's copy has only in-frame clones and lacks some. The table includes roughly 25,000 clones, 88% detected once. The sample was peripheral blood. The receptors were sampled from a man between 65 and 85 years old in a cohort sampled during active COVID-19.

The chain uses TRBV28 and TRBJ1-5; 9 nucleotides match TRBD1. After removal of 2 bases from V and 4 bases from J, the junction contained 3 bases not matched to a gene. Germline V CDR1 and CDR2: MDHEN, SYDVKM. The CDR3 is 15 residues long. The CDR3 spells CASSLPGQGNQPQHF. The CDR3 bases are TGTGCCAGCAGTTTACCGGGACAGGGAAATCAGCCCCAGCATTTT.

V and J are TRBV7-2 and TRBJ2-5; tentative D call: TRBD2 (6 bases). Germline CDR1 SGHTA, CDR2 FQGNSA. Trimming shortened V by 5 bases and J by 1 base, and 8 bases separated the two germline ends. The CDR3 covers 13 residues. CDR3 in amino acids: CASSGGIQETQYF. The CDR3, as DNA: TGTGCCAGCAGCGGGGGGATCCAAGAGACCCAGTACTTC. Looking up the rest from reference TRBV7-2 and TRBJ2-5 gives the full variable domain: GAGVSQSPSNKVTEKGKDVELRCDPISGHTALYWYRQSLGQGLEFLIYFQGNSAPDKSGLPSDRFSAERTGGSVSTLTIQRTQQEDSAVYLCASSGGIQETQYFGPGTRLLVL.

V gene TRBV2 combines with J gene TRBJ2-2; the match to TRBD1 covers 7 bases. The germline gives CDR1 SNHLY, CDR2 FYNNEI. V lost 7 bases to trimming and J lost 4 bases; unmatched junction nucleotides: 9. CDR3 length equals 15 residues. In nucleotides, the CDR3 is TGTGCCAGCACCCCCGGGGCAGGGGGCACCGGGGAGCTGTTTTTT. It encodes CASTPGAGGTGELFF.

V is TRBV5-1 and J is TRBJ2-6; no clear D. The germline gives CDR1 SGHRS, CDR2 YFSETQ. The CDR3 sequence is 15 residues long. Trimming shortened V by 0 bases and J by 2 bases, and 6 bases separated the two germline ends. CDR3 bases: TGCGCCAGCAGCTTGGGTGCGGCTGGGGCCAACGTCCTGACTTTC. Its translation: CASSLGAAGANVLTF.